Listed below are T cell receptor beta chains from one sample, sequenced in a study. TCRdb reprocessed the 5' RACE reads with MiXCR, giving one entry per CDR3 protein. The table records approximately 60,000 distinct CDR3 sequences, less than 25% of them present only once. The material sequenced was tumor-infiltrating Tregs sorted from the breast tumor. Every receptor here comes from a female donor with breast cancer. The CDR3 runs from the conserved cysteine through the conserved F or W. The order of the fields is clone size, J gene, D gene, V gene, CDR3 DNA, CDR3 protein. The D gene is left open where the match is weak. Size tells how often a clone was seen (once, few, many) or the class of an expanded clone, and some rows leave it out.

clone size: .; J gene: TRBJ2-1; D gene: TRBD1; V gene: TRBV5-1; CDR3 DNA: TGCGCCAGCAGCTTACAGGGGTCATCCCACAATGAGCAGTTCTTC; CDR3 protein: CASSLQGSSHNEQFF
clone size: few; J gene: TRBJ2-4; D gene: TRBD1; V gene: TRBV12-3/TRBV12-4; CDR3 DNA: TGTGCCAGCAGTCTCACAGGGGCTCTAGCCAAAAACATTCAGTACTTC; CDR3 protein: CASSLTGALAKNIQYF
clone size: few; J gene: TRBJ2-5; D gene: .; V gene: TRBV11-3; CDR3 DNA: TGTGCCAGCAGCTTACCCGTGGGGGAGACCCAGTACTTC; CDR3 protein: CASSLPVGETQYF
clone size: .; J gene: TRBJ1-2; D gene: .; V gene: TRBV5-1; CDR3 DNA: TGCGCCAGCAGCTCCTCCAAGACAGGCTCCTATGGCTACACCTTC; CDR3 protein: CASSSSKTGSYGYTF
clone size: .; J gene: TRBJ2-1; D gene: .; V gene: TRBV5-5; CDR3 DNA: TGTGCCAGCAGCTGGGATACCGGGGCCTACAATGAGCAGTTCTTC; CDR3 protein: CASSWDTGAYNEQFF
clone size: many; J gene: TRBJ1-5; D gene: .; V gene: TRBV10-2; CDR3 DNA: TGCGCCAGCAGTGATGGAGGACAGCCCCAGCATTTT; CDR3 protein: CASSDGGQPQHF
clone size: many; J gene: TRBJ2-7; D gene: .; V gene: TRBV20-1; CDR3 DNA: TGCAGTGCTGCAGGGTTCCCTAACGAGCAGTACTTC; CDR3 protein: CSAAGFPNEQYF
clone size: .; J gene: TRBJ2-2; D gene: .; V gene: TRBV24-1; CDR3 DNA: TGTGCCACCAGTGGGTCGAACACCGGGGAGCTGTTCTTT; CDR3 protein: CATSGSNTGELFF
clone size: few; J gene: TRBJ1-5; D gene: .; V gene: TRBV6-5; CDR3 DNA: TGTGCCAGCAGTTGGGGGGAGGATATGCCCCAGCATTTT; CDR3 protein: CASSWGEDMPQHF
clone size: .; J gene: TRBJ1-2; D gene: .; V gene: TRBV7-9; CDR3 DNA: TGTGCCAGCAGCCAGGCAGTGGCACTCAGGGGTGGCTACACCTTC; CDR3 protein: CASSQAVALRGGYTF
clone size: .; J gene: TRBJ2-5; D gene: .; V gene: TRBV28; CDR3 DNA: TGTGCCAGCAGCCCTTCCGTCGGGGGCCCCCGTAAGACCCAGTACTTC; CDR3 protein: CASSPSVGGPRKTQYF
clone size: .; J gene: TRBJ2-2; D gene: .; V gene: TRBV5-1; CDR3 DNA: TGCGCCAGCAGCTTGGGTCCCGGGGAGCTGTTTTTT; CDR3 protein: CASSLGPGELFF
clone size: .; J gene: TRBJ2-5; D gene: .; V gene: TRBV6-1; CDR3 DNA: TGTGCCAGCAGTGATGGGCTTACCCAGTACTTC; CDR3 protein: CASSDGLTQYF
clone size: .; J gene: TRBJ1-1; D gene: TRBD1; V gene: TRBV5-1; CDR3 DNA: TGCGCCAGCAGCCAGGGACAGGGGGCAAACACTGAAGCTTTCTTT; CDR3 protein: CASSQGQGANTEAFF
clone size: few; J gene: TRBJ2-1; D gene: TRBD1; V gene: TRBV5-1; CDR3 DNA: TGCGCCAGCAGCTTGGCAGGGGGCTTCTACAATGAGCAGTTCTTC; CDR3 protein: CASSLAGGFYNEQFF
clone size: .; J gene: TRBJ2-1; D gene: TRBD2; V gene: TRBV20-1; CDR3 DNA: TGCAGTGCTACCGGGACTAGCGGGAGCTATGAGCAGTTCTTC; CDR3 protein: CSATGTSGSYEQFF
clone size: many; J gene: TRBJ2-7; D gene: .; V gene: TRBV28; CDR3 DNA: TGTGCCAGCAGTTTTGTTCAGACGTCCTACGAGCAGTACTTC; CDR3 protein: CASSFVQTSYEQYF
clone size: few; J gene: TRBJ2-2; D gene: .; V gene: TRBV7-8; CDR3 DNA: TGTGCCAGCAGCTTAAGGAGGGAGATGTCCGGGGAGCTGTTTTTT; CDR3 protein: CASSLRREMSGELFF
clone size: many; J gene: TRBJ2-2; D gene: .; V gene: TRBV9; CDR3 DNA: TGTGCCAGCAGGGGGGCCGGGGAGCTGTTTTTT; CDR3 protein: CASRGAGELFF
clone size: .; J gene: TRBJ1-1; D gene: .; V gene: TRBV29-1; CDR3 DNA: TGCAGCGTTGAAGATGGCAGGGGCTACACTGAAGCTTTCTTT; CDR3 protein: CSVEDGRGYTEAFF
clone size: .; J gene: TRBJ1-6; D gene: .; V gene: TRBV28; CDR3 DNA: TGTGCCAGCAGTTTAGTGGCGGAAAATTCACCCCTCCACTTT; CDR3 protein: CASSLVAENSPLHF
clone size: .; J gene: TRBJ2-1; D gene: TRBD2; V gene: TRBV12-3/TRBV12-4; CDR3 DNA: TGTGCCAGCAGTCCGGGGGGTGAGCAGTTCTTC; CDR3 protein: CASSPGGEQFF
clone size: .; J gene: TRBJ1-5; D gene: .; V gene: TRBV5-6; CDR3 DNA: TGTGCCAGCAGCCGCTACAGCGTCAGCAATCAGCCCCAGCATTTT; CDR3 protein: CASSRYSVSNQPQHF
clone size: few; J gene: TRBJ1-6; D gene: .; V gene: TRBV4-2; CDR3 DNA: TGTGCCAGCAGCCAAGAATTCTCCGGGAATTCACCCCTCCACTTT; CDR3 protein: CASSQEFSGNSPLHF
clone size: many; J gene: TRBJ1-1; D gene: TRBD1; V gene: TRBV5-6; CDR3 DNA: TGTGCCAGCAGCACCGCGGACAGGAGGGGCACTGAAGCTTTCTTT; CDR3 protein: CASSTADRRGTEAFF
clone size: few; J gene: TRBJ2-1; D gene: .; V gene: TRBV5-6; CDR3 DNA: TGTGCCAGCAGCTTGGCGGGTGAGACTGGAGGAGGGGATGAGCAGTTCTTC; CDR3 protein: CASSLAGETGGGDEQFF
clone size: many; J gene: TRBJ2-3; D gene: .; V gene: TRBV27; CDR3 DNA: TGTGCCAGCAGTCTAAAACCGGGCACAGATACGCAGTATTTT; CDR3 protein: CASSLKPGTDTQYF
clone size: few; J gene: TRBJ2-5; D gene: .; V gene: TRBV28; CDR3 DNA: TGTGCCAGCAGTCTGGAGGCTTACCAAGAGACCCAGTACTTC; CDR3 protein: CASSLEAYQETQYF
clone size: .; J gene: TRBJ2-3; D gene: .; V gene: TRBV6-6; CDR3 DNA: TGTGCCAGCAGCCAACTAGTTGCTAGCACAGATACGCAGTATTTT; CDR3 protein: CASSQLVASTDTQYF
clone size: .; J gene: TRBJ2-3; D gene: TRBD2; V gene: TRBV28; CDR3 DNA: TGTGCCAGCAGTCAACCTACGACTAGCTCGAGGTACGGGGATACGCAGTATTTT; CDR3 protein: CASSQPTTSSRYGDTQYF
clone size: once; J gene: TRBJ1-4; D gene: .; V gene: TRBV7-2; CDR3 DNA: TGTGCCGGCAGCCTCCAGGGCAGGTTGGATGAAAAACTGTTTTTT; CDR3 protein: CAGSLQGRLDEKLFF
clone size: many; J gene: TRBJ2-7; D gene: TRBD2; V gene: TRBV6-5; CDR3 DNA: TGTGCCAGCAGCCTTCGAGGTAGCGGGGAGTACGAGCAGTACTTC; CDR3 protein: CASSLRGSGEYEQYF
clone size: .; J gene: TRBJ1-1; D gene: .; V gene: TRBV2; CDR3 DNA: TGTGCCAGCATACGGGCCTCTGGCACTGAAGCTTTCTTT; CDR3 protein: CASIRASGTEAFF
clone size: few; J gene: TRBJ2-3; D gene: TRBD2; V gene: TRBV4-2; CDR3 DNA: TGTGCCAGCAGCCATGGACTAGCGGGGCTCACAGATACGCAGTATTTT; CDR3 protein: CASSHGLAGLTDTQYF
clone size: medium-sized; J gene: TRBJ2-7; D gene: .; V gene: TRBV27; CDR3 DNA: TGTGCCAGCAGTCAAGATCCAGAGGGCGAGCAGTACTTC; CDR3 protein: CASSQDPEGEQYF
clone size: .; J gene: TRBJ1-1; D gene: .; V gene: TRBV20-1; CDR3 DNA: TGCAGTGCTAGGACGGCAGCGAACACTGAAGCTTTCTTT; CDR3 protein: CSARTAANTEAFF
clone size: few; J gene: TRBJ2-5; D gene: .; V gene: TRBV20-1; CDR3 DNA: TGCAGTGCAACCGCGATGGGGATGGAGGAGACCCAGTACTTC; CDR3 protein: CSATAMGMEETQYF
clone size: few; J gene: TRBJ1-5; D gene: TRBD1; V gene: TRBV5-1; CDR3 DNA: TGCGCCAGCAGCTGGGGGACAGGGGTCAGCAATCAGCCCCAGCATTTT; CDR3 protein: CASSWGTGVSNQPQHF
clone size: many; J gene: TRBJ2-7; D gene: .; V gene: TRBV5-1; CDR3 DNA: TGCGCCAGCAGTCCCCCAGGGGACGAGCAGTACTTC; CDR3 protein: CASSPPGDEQYF
clone size: few; J gene: TRBJ2-1; D gene: TRBD2; V gene: TRBV27; CDR3 DNA: TGTGCCAGCAGTCCCCACGGGAGCGGGGATTATGAGCAGTTCTTC; CDR3 protein: CASSPHGSGDYEQFF
clone size: .; J gene: TRBJ2-7; D gene: TRBD2; V gene: TRBV7-2; CDR3 DNA: TGTACCAGCAGCTTAGAGCGGGGGGGTTACGAGCAGTACTTC; CDR3 protein: CTSSLERGGYEQYF